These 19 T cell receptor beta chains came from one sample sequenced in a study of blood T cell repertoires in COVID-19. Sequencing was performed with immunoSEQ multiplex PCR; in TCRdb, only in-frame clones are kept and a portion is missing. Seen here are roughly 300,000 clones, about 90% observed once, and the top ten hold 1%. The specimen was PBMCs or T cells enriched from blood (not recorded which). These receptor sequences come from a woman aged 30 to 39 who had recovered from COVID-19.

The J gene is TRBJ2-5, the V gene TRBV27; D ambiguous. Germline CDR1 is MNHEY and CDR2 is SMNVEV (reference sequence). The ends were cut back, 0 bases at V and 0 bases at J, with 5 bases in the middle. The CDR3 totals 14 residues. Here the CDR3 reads CASSLSGHQETQYF. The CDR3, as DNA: TGTGCCAGCAGTTTATCGGGCCACCAAGAGACCCAGTACTTC.

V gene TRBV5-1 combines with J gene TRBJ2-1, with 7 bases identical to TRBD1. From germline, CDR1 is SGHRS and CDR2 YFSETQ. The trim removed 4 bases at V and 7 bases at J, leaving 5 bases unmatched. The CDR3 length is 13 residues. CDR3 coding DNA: TGCGCCAGCAGCCCGGGACAGCTAAATGAGCAGTTCTTC. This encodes CASSPGQLNEQFF. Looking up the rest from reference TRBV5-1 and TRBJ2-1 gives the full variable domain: KAGVTQTPRYLIKTRGQQVTLSCSPISGHRSVSWYQQTPGQGLQFLFEYFSETQRNKGNFPGRFSGRQFSNSRSEMNVSTLELGDSALYLCASSPGQLNEQFFGPGTRLTVL.

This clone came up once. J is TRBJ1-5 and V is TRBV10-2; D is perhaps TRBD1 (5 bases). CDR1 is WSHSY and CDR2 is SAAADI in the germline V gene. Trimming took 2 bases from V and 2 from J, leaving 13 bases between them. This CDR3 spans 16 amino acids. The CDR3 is CASSEAGWVGNQPQHF. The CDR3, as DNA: TGCGCCAGCAGTGAGGCAGGGTGGGTTGGCAATCAGCCCCAGCATTTT.

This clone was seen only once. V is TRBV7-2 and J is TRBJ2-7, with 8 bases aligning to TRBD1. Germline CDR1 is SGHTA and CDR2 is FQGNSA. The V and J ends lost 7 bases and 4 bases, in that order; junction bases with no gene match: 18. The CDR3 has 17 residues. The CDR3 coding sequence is TGTGCCAGCACCCTAGGACGAAGGGACAGGCCTGATTACGAGCAGTACTTC. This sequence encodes CASTLGRRDRPDYEQYF.

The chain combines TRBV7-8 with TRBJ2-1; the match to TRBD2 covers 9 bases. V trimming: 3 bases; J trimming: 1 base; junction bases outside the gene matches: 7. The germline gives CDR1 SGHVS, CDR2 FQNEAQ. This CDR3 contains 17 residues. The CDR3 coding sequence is TGTGCCAGCAGCTTCCCGATTAGCGGGGGTTCCTACAATGAGCAGTTCTTC. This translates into CASSFPISGGSYNEQFF.

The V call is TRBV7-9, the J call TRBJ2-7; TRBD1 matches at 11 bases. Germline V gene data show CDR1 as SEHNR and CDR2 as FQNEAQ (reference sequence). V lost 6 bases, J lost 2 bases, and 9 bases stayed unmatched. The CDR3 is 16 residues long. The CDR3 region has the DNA TGTGCCAGCAGACCAGGCACGGGACAGGGGGCCTACGAGCAGTACTTC. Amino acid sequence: CASRPGTGQGAYEQYF.

The CDR3, as DNA: TGTGCCAGCAGCTTAATCGGGGAAGGCACTGAAGCTTTCTTT. Protein: CASSLIGEGTEAFF. This chain joins TRBV5-5 and TRBJ1-1; no clear D. From germline, CDR1 is SGHKS and CDR2 YYEKEE (reference sequence). This CDR3 has 14 residues. V dropped 2 bases and J dropped 4 bases, with 12 bases sitting between them.

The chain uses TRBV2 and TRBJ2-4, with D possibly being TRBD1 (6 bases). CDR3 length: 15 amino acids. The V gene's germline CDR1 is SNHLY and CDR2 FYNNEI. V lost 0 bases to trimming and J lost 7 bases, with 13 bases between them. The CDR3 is CASSEAGQGMNIQYF. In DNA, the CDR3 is TGTGCCAGCAGTGAAGCGGGCCAGGGGATGAACATTCAGTACTTC. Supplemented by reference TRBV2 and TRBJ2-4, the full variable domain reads EPEVTQTPSHQVTQMGQEVILRCVPISNHLYFYWYRQILGQKVEFLVSFYNNEISEKSEIFDDQFSVERPDGSNFTLKIRSTKLEDSAMYFCASSEAGQGMNIQYFGAGTRLSVL.

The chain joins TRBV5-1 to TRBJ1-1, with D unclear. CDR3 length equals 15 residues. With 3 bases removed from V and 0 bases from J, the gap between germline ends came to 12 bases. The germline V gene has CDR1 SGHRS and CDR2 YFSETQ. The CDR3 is CASSSRQGLNTEAFF. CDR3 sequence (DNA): TGCGCCAGCAGCTCCCGACAAGGCTTGAACACTGAAGCTTTCTTT.

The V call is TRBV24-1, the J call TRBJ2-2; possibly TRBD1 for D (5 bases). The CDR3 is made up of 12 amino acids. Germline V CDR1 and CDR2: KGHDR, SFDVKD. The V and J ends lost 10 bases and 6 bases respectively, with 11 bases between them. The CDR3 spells CATSRVAGELFF. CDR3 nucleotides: TGTGCCACTTCCAGGGTCGCCGGGGAGCTGTTTTTT.

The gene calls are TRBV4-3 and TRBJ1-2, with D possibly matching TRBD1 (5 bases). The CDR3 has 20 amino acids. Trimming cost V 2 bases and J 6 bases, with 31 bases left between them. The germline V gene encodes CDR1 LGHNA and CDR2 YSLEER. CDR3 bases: TGCGCCAGCAGCCAACGACCATTGGGGGGAACCGACCCCCATTCCGATGGCTACACCTTC. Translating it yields CASSQRPLGGTDPHSDGYTF.

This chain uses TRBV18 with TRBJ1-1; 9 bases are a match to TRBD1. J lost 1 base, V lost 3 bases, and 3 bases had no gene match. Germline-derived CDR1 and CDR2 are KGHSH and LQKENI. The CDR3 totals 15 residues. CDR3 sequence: CASSPLTGGNTEAFF. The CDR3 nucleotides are TGTGCCAGCTCACCCCTGACAGGGGGGAACACTGAAGCTTTCTTT.

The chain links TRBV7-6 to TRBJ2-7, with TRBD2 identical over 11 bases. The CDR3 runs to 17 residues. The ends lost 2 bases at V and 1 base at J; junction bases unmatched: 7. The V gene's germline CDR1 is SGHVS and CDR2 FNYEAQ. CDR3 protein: CASSLSSSGGHSYEQYF. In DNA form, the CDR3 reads TGTGCCAGCAGCTTATCCTCTAGCGGGGGGCATTCCTACGAGCAGTACTTC.

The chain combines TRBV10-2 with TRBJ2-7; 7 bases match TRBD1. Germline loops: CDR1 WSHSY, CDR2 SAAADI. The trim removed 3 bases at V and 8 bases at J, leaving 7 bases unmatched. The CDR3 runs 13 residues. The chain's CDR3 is CASSDRGQVQQYF. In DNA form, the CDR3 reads TGCGCCAGCAGTGACCGTGGACAGGTCCAGCAGTACTTC.

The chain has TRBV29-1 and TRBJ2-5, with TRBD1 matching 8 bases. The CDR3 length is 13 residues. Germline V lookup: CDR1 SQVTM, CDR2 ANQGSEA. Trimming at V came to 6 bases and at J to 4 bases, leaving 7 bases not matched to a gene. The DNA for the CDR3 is TGCAGCGTGGACAGGGCAGGGGGAGAGACCCAGTACTTC. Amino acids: CSVDRAGGETQYF.

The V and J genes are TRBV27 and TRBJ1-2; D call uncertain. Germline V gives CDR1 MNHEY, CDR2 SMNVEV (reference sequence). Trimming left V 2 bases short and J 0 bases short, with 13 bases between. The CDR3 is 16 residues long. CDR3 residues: CASSLHGGAANYGYTF. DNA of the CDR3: TGTGCCAGCAGTTTACACGGAGGCGCAGCTAACTATGGCTACACCTTC.

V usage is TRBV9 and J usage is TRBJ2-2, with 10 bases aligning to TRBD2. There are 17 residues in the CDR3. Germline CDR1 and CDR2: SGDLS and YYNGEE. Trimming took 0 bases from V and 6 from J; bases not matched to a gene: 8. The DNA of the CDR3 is TGTGCCAGCAGCGTAGTTGGTAGCGGGGGGTCGGCCGGGGAGCTGTTTTTT. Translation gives CASSVVGSGGSAGELFF.

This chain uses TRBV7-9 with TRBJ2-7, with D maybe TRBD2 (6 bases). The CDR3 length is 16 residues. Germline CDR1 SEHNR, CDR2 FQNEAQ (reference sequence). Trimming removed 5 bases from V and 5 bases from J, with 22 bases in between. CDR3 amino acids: CASSQDGLPNPHEQYF. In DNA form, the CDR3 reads TGTGCCAGCAGCCAAGACGGACTACCAAACCCCCACGAGCAGTACTTC.

CDR3 coding DNA: TGTGCCAGCAGCCAAGATCCGGGGGGCAACACCGGGGAGCTGTTTTTT. Its translation: CASSQDPGGNTGELFF. This chain links TRBV3-1 (or the pseudogene TRBV3-2) with TRBJ2-2; TRBD2 is a possible D gene (7 bases). The CDR3 runs to 16 residues. CDR1 LGHDT and CDR2 YNNKEL come from the germline V gene (reference sequence). Trimming cost V 0 bases and J 2 bases, with 10 bases left between them.